This T cell receptor beta chain was sequenced for a study of cytomegalovirus exposure and HLA in healthy donors. The study's findings and limits: Reported results showed that the classifier diagnosed cytomegalovirus status with high specificity and sensitivity. The study put under 200 TCR beta chains on its list as cytomegalovirus-associated. CMV serostatus was the sole immune exposure information available.

The CDR3 runs 15 residues. Germline loops: CDR1 SGHRS, CDR2 YFSETQ. Trimming took 3 bases from V and 5 from J; bases not matched to a gene: 7. This clone was picked up a small number of times. The antigen is not known. PCR used 60 Vbeta primers and 13 Jbeta primers. Here immunoSEQ multiplex PCR was the method, and the copy in TCRdb shows in-frame clones only, minus some. This table has about 100,000 clones, roughly 78% appearing once. Sequencing was performed on PBMCs. This clonotype was sampled from a woman in her sixties in good health and CMV-seronegative. The chain joins TRBV5-1 to TRBJ2-1; 8 bases map to TRBD1. The CDR3 DNA sequence: TGCGCCAGCAGCTGGGAGTACAGGGGGGACAATGAGCAGTTCTTC. It yields the protein CASSWEYRGDNEQFF.